This T cell receptor (beta chain) appears in the sequencing data of a study of cytomegalovirus exposure and HLA in healthy donors. Study-wide results and limits: CMV serostatus was the sole immune exposure data available. Later work found that TCR association rates differed between HLA loci; DRB1 had the most and HLA-C the fewest. Researchers reported in a later analysis that a missense DCLRE1C variant was tied to TCR beta V- and J-gene trimming. Some public TCRs appeared in many individuals, while most sequences were rare.

As to this clone: Its antigen is not identified.

The CDR3 length is 15 residues. In germline, CDR1 is SNHLY, CDR2 FYNNEI. The PCR ran on 60 Vbeta and 13 Jbeta primers. TCRdb's copy holds only in-frame clones and misses some; the assay was immunoSEQ multiplex PCR. The top ten clones hold around 2.3% of a sample with 85,000 to 90,000 clones, less than 80% of them seen once. The sequenced material came from PBMCs. This rearrangement joins TRBV2 to TRBJ2-7; TRBD2 matches 10 bases. This clonotype originated in a man aged 30 to 39 in good health and CMV-seronegative. CDR3 sequence: CSNTLWVAGGLEQYF. In DNA form, the CDR3 reads TGTTCCAACACCCTGTGGGTAGCGGGGGGCCTGGAGCAGTACTTC. The full variable domain, with the rest looked up from reference TRBV2 and TRBJ2-7, is EPEVTQTPSHQVTQMGQEVILRCVPISNHLYFYWYRQILGQKVEFLVSFYNNEISEKSEIFDDQFSVERPDGSNFTLKIRSTKLEDSAMYFCSNTLWVAGGLEQYFGPGTRLTVT.